The clone carrying this TCR beta chain was observed many times. Antigen specificity is unknown. The sample is drawn from a study of molecular identifiers for immune sequencing clone quantification. Study findings and constraints: Single-cell amounts of spiked Jurkat TCR RNA were reportedly detectable among over 900,000 naive cells.

V was clipped by 2 bases and J by 3 bases, with 14 bases between them. CDR1 MDHEN and CDR2 SYDVKM come from the germline V gene. This CDR3 contains 16 residues. TCRdb recomputed calls from the PCR reads with MiXCR, one row per CDR3 protein. The data hold over 300,000 distinct CDR3 sequences, with over 20% observed a single time. The chain links TRBV28 to TRBJ2-1; possible D gene TRBD1, 6 bases. This receptor was identified in a human donor in good health. Some libraries in this study had Jurkat cell RNA spiked in. Sequencing input: naive CD8+ T cells from blood, with Jurkat cell RNA spiked in. Subset described: FACS-sorted CD8+CD4-CCR7+CD45RA+ naive T cells. CDR3 region: CASSLNRDMVYNEQFF. The DNA of the CDR3 is TGTGCCAGCAGTTTAAACAGGGATATGGTCTACAATGAGCAGTTCTTC.